This is a list of T cell receptor beta chains from one sample in a study of T cells in Graves' hyperthyroidism and ophthalmopathy. TCRdb used MiXCR to reprocess the multiplex PCR reads, holding one entry per CDR3 protein. The table has about 590,000 distinct CDR3 sequences, about a sixth seen once. Sequenced input: blood. These receptors all come from a woman aged 25 to 45 with Graves' hyperthyroidism. The CDR3 runs from the conserved cysteine through the conserved F or W. The order of the fields is V gene, clone size, J gene, D gene, CDR3 protein, CDR3 DNA. A D gene is named only where the DNA matches it firmly. Clone size is given for some rows only: seen once, a few or many times, or a class if the clone is expanded.

V gene: TRBV7-8
clone size: many
J gene: TRBJ1-1
D gene: -
CDR3 protein: CASSLSLRTNTEAFF
CDR3 DNA: TGTGCCAGCAGCTTAAGTCTGAGGACCAACACTGAAGCTTTCTTT

V gene: TRBV20-1
clone size: -
J gene: TRBJ2-7
D gene: -
CDR3 protein: CSAREDRSFLYEQYF
CDR3 DNA: TGCAGTGCTAGAGAGGACAGAAGTTTTTTGTACGAGCAGTACTTC

V gene: TRBV5-1
clone size: many
J gene: TRBJ2-7
D gene: TRBD2
CDR3 protein: CASSAGTSGRSSYEQYF
CDR3 DNA: TGCGCCAGCAGCGCCGGGACTAGCGGGAGAAGTTCCTACGAGCAGTACTTC

V gene: TRBV19
clone size: many
J gene: TRBJ2-5
D gene: -
CDR3 protein: CASSWGRQETQYF
CDR3 DNA: TGTGCCAGTAGTTGGGGGCGCCAAGAGACCCAGTACTTC

V gene: TRBV4-1
clone size: many
J gene: TRBJ1-3
D gene: -
CDR3 protein: CASSQVGSGNTIYF
CDR3 DNA: TGTGCCAGCAGCCAAGTCGGCTCTGGAAACACCATATATTTT

V gene: TRBV15
clone size: few
J gene: TRBJ2-7
D gene: -
CDR3 protein: CATSRDLRKEQYF
CDR3 DNA: TGTGCCACCAGCAGAGATCTCAGAAAAGAGCAGTACTTC

V gene: TRBV11-3
clone size: many
J gene: TRBJ2-1
D gene: TRBD2
CDR3 protein: CASSPRAGGTINEQFF
CDR3 DNA: TGTGCCAGCAGCCCCCGAGCGGGGGGGACAATCAATGAGCAGTTCTTC

V gene: TRBV15
clone size: many
J gene: TRBJ1-2
D gene: -
CDR3 protein: CATSRPAGAYGYTF
CDR3 DNA: TGTGCCACCAGCAGACCTGCCGGGGCCTATGGCTACACCTTC

V gene: TRBV4-1
clone size: -
J gene: TRBJ2-5
D gene: TRBD1
CDR3 protein: CASSGTVNQETQYF
CDR3 DNA: TGCGCCAGCAGCGGGACAGTCAACCAAGAGACCCAGTACTTC

V gene: TRBV20-1
clone size: many
J gene: TRBJ2-3
D gene: -
CDR3 protein: CSARIPWVSTDTQYF
CDR3 DNA: TGCAGTGCTAGAATACCTTGGGTTAGCACAGATACGCAGTATTTT

V gene: TRBV7-9
clone size: many
J gene: TRBJ2-1
D gene: -
CDR3 protein: CASSSPGVGQNHNEQFF
CDR3 DNA: TGTGCCAGCAGCTCCCCGGGTGTTGGTCAGAACCACAATGAGCAGTTCTTC

V gene: TRBV7-9
clone size: many
J gene: TRBJ2-7
D gene: TRBD1
CDR3 protein: CASSSFRTGGPYEQYF
CDR3 DNA: TGTGCCAGCAGCTCCTTCCGGACAGGGGGGCCCTACGAGCAGTACTTC

V gene: TRBV12-3/TRBV12-4
clone size: many
J gene: TRBJ1-6
D gene: -
CDR3 protein: CASSLQGWNSPLHF
CDR3 DNA: TGTGCCAGCAGTTTGCAGGGGTGGAATTCACCCCTCCACTTT

V gene: TRBV7-9
clone size: many
J gene: TRBJ2-1
D gene: -
CDR3 protein: CASSLVLAHNEQFF
CDR3 DNA: TGTGCCAGCAGCTTAGTGCTAGCGCACAATGAGCAGTTCTTC

V gene: TRBV6-1
clone size: -
J gene: TRBJ2-7
D gene: -
CDR3 protein: CASSYLRGTYEQYF
CDR3 DNA: TGTGCCAGCAGTTACCTTAGGGGAACCTACGAGCAGTACTTC

V gene: TRBV28
clone size: -
J gene: TRBJ2-5
D gene: -
CDR3 protein: CASSKRTLQETQYF
CDR3 DNA: TGTGCCAGCAGTAAACGGACACTCCAAGAGACCCAGTACTTC

V gene: TRBV7-2
clone size: many
J gene: TRBJ2-1
D gene: TRBD1
CDR3 protein: CASSSTGGVEQFF
CDR3 DNA: TGTGCCAGCAGCTCGACAGGGGGGGTTGAGCAGTTCTTC

V gene: TRBV25-1
clone size: -
J gene: TRBJ2-2
D gene: TRBD2
CDR3 protein: CASSEWGLAGETGELFF
CDR3 DNA: TGTGCCAGCAGTGAATGGGGTCTAGCGGGAGAGACCGGGGAGCTGTTTTTT

V gene: TRBV5-1
clone size: many
J gene: TRBJ2-2
D gene: TRBD1
CDR3 protein: CASSPTGANAGELFF
CDR3 DNA: TGCGCCAGCAGCCCGACAGGGGCAAACGCCGGGGAGCTGTTTTTT

V gene: TRBV20-1
clone size: many
J gene: TRBJ2-1
D gene: TRBD2
CDR3 protein: CSGLAGGPSNEQFF
CDR3 DNA: TGCAGTGGACTAGCGGGAGGGCCTAGTAATGAGCAGTTCTTC

V gene: TRBV10-3
clone size: -
J gene: TRBJ2-3
D gene: -
CDR3 protein: CAIKEVTTDTQYF
CDR3 DNA: TGTGCCATCAAGGAGGTAACCACAGATACGCAGTATTTT

V gene: TRBV4-1
clone size: few
J gene: TRBJ2-7
D gene: -
CDR3 protein: CASSLVTGIDYEQYF
CDR3 DNA: TGCGCCAGCAGCCTAGTAACAGGGATAGACTACGAGCAGTACTTC

V gene: TRBV27
clone size: many
J gene: TRBJ2-3
D gene: TRBD2
CDR3 protein: CASSAGLAGGTDTQYF
CDR3 DNA: TGTGCCAGCAGTGCGGGACTAGCGGGAGGCACAGATACGCAGTATTTT

V gene: TRBV15
clone size: many
J gene: TRBJ2-1
D gene: -
CDR3 protein: CATSRDYGNYNEQFF
CDR3 DNA: TGTGCCACCAGCAGAGATTACGGGAATTACAATGAGCAGTTCTTC

V gene: TRBV18
clone size: many
J gene: TRBJ2-7
D gene: -
CDR3 protein: CASSPLASHEQYF
CDR3 DNA: TGTGCCAGCTCACCACTTGCTAGTCACGAGCAGTACTTC

V gene: TRBV7-9
clone size: -
J gene: TRBJ1-4
D gene: -
CDR3 protein: CASSSPRGGATNEKLFF
CDR3 DNA: TGTGCCAGCAGCTCCCCAAGGGGGGGCGCAACTAATGAAAAACTGTTTTTT

V gene: TRBV9
clone size: few
J gene: TRBJ2-6
D gene: -
CDR3 protein: CASSPQNPSGANVLTF
CDR3 DNA: TGTGCCAGCAGCCCTCAAAACCCCTCTGGGGCCAACGTCCTGACTTTC

V gene: TRBV7-9
clone size: once
J gene: TRBJ2-6
D gene: -
CDR3 protein: CASSPASSGANVLTF
CDR3 DNA: TGTGCCAGCAGTCCAGCTAGCTCTGGGGCCAACGTCCTGACTTTC

V gene: TRBV12-3/TRBV12-4
clone size: -
J gene: TRBJ2-7
D gene: TRBD1
CDR3 protein: CASSLVVTGTYEQYF
CDR3 DNA: TGTGCCAGCAGTTTAGTCGTGACAGGGACCTACGAGCAGTACTTC

V gene: TRBV28
clone size: many
J gene: TRBJ2-5
D gene: -
CDR3 protein: CASSLWTETQYF
CDR3 DNA: TGTGCCAGCAGTTTATGGACGGAGACCCAGTACTTC

V gene: TRBV4-1
clone size: few
J gene: TRBJ1-1
D gene: -
CDR3 protein: CASSLPAQGRDAFF
CDR3 DNA: TGCGCCAGCAGCCTCCCCGCCCAGGGCCGAGATGCTTTCTTT

V gene: TRBV30
clone size: few
J gene: TRBJ2-7
D gene: -
CDR3 protein: CAWLRGFGYEQYF
CDR3 DNA: TGTGCCTGGCTACGGGGGTTCGGGTACGAGCAGTACTTC

V gene: TRBV12-3/TRBV12-4
clone size: many
J gene: TRBJ2-2
D gene: -
CDR3 protein: CASSFGDTGELFF
CDR3 DNA: TGTGCCAGCAGTTTTGGAGACACCGGGGAGCTGTTTTTT

V gene: TRBV11-3
clone size: many
J gene: TRBJ2-1
D gene: TRBD2
CDR3 protein: CASSLGERLAEDNEQFF
CDR3 DNA: TGTGCCAGCAGCTTAGGGGAAAGACTAGCGGAGGACAATGAGCAGTTCTTC

V gene: TRBV20-1
clone size: many
J gene: TRBJ1-1
D gene: TRBD1
CDR3 protein: CSATYGTGGNTEAFF
CDR3 DNA: TGCAGTGCCACGTACGGGACAGGGGGTAATACTGAAGCTTTCTTT

V gene: TRBV19
clone size: few
J gene: TRBJ2-7
D gene: -
CDR3 protein: CASSAGGEYNEQYF
CDR3 DNA: TGTGCCAGTAGCGCGGGTGGCGAGTATAACGAGCAGTACTTC

V gene: TRBV18
clone size: many
J gene: TRBJ1-4
D gene: -
CDR3 protein: CASSPLWLGGEKLFF
CDR3 DNA: TGTGCCAGCTCACCACTATGGCTCGGAGGGGAAAAACTGTTTTTT

V gene: TRBV7-8
clone size: many
J gene: TRBJ1-3
D gene: -
CDR3 protein: CASSPHRVGTGNTIYF
CDR3 DNA: TGTGCCAGCAGCCCCCACCGGGTTGGGACTGGAAACACCATATATTTT

V gene: TRBV12-3/TRBV12-4
clone size: many
J gene: TRBJ2-2
D gene: TRBD2
CDR3 protein: CASSFGAGGSTGELFF
CDR3 DNA: TGTGCCAGCAGTTTCGGGGCGGGAGGCTCCACCGGGGAGCTGTTTTTT

V gene: TRBV7-6
clone size: -
J gene: TRBJ2-7
D gene: TRBD1
CDR3 protein: CASSPGTGILLFYEQYF
CDR3 DNA: TGTGCCAGCAGCCCCGGGACAGGGATTCTCTTATTCTACGAGCAGTACTTC

V gene: TRBV19
clone size: -
J gene: TRBJ1-2
D gene: -
CDR3 protein: CASSISGAYGYTF
CDR3 DNA: TGTGCCAGTAGTATTTCAGGGGCCTATGGCTACACCTTC

V gene: TRBV19
clone size: -
J gene: TRBJ1-1
D gene: -
CDR3 protein: CASSIIGGVDTEAFF
CDR3 DNA: TGTGCCAGTAGTATTATTGGTGGGGTGGACACTGAAGCTTTCTTT

V gene: TRBV5-8
clone size: few
J gene: TRBJ2-2
D gene: TRBD1
CDR3 protein: CATTGEGGTGELFF
CDR3 DNA: TGTGCCACTACAGGGGAAGGTGGCACCGGGGAGCTGTTTTTT

V gene: TRBV28
clone size: few
J gene: TRBJ1-2
D gene: -
CDR3 protein: CASSFPPYSNYGYTF
CDR3 DNA: TGTGCCAGCAGTTTCCCCCCATATAGTAACTATGGCTACACCTTC

V gene: TRBV28
clone size: many
J gene: TRBJ1-2
D gene: -
CDR3 protein: CASSLLGRAYGYTF
CDR3 DNA: TGTGCCAGCAGTTTATTGGGCAGGGCGTATGGCTACACCTTC

V gene: TRBV28
clone size: many
J gene: TRBJ2-5
D gene: -
CDR3 protein: CASTSGQLETQYF
CDR3 DNA: TGTGCCAGTACCAGTGGGCAGTTAGAGACCCAGTACTTC

V gene: TRBV7-9
clone size: many
J gene: TRBJ2-5
D gene: TRBD1
CDR3 protein: CASSFGQGQETQYF
CDR3 DNA: TGTGCCAGCAGCTTCGGACAGGGGCAAGAGACCCAGTACTTC

V gene: TRBV5-1
clone size: many
J gene: TRBJ1-2
D gene: -
CDR3 protein: CASSLGAGASRGYTF
CDR3 DNA: TGCGCCAGCAGCTTGGGCGCGGGGGCGAGTCGTGGCTACACCTTC